This entry concerns a single T cell receptor (beta chain). This entry is derived from a study of T cells expressing NK-cell markers. TCRdb reanalyzed the 5' RACE reads and collapses them to one entry per CDR3 protein, without DNA. The listing contains around 380,000 distinct CDR3 sequences. Per the germline V gene, CDR1 is LGHDT and CDR2 is YNNKEL (reference sequence). The length of the CDR3 is 15 residues. The chain employs TRBV3-1 and TRBJ1-4. Sequencing was carried out using blood T cells: a sorted CD56 or NKG2C T cell subset, CD4+ or CD8+ T cells, or bulk PBMC T cells (not recorded which). This TCR was sampled from a woman aged 50 to 60 in good health. CDR3 sequence reads: CASSQTPSTNEKLFF.